Below, 2 T cell receptor beta chains from the same sample are listed, as sequenced in a study of blood T cells in healthy people across ages. Sample-barcoded 5' priming and a J-beta primer mix drove a second PCR of about 7 to 11 cycles. TCRdb reprocessed the 5' RACE reads via MiXCR and lists one record per CDR3 protein. Among about 1.8 million distinct CDR3 sequences listed, 40% to 55% were seen once. The sequenced material came from blood. The receptor set was obtained from a woman in her forties in good health.

Only a few counts were recorded for this clonotype. The chain employs TRBV20-1 and TRBJ2-7, with 7 bases identical to TRBD2. Germline trimming cut 6 bases from V and 0 bases from J; bases unmatched to any gene: 14. The length of the CDR3 is 16 residues. Per the germline V gene, CDR1 is DFQATT and CDR2 is SNEGSKA (reference sequence). CDR3 sequence (DNA): TGCAGTGCACATCGCCCGGGCGGGGGTAGCTCCTACGAGCAGTACTTC. It is translated as CSAHRPGGGSSYEQYF.

This chain connects TRBV4-3 to TRBJ2-1; 12 bases agree with TRBD1. The ends lost 2 bases at V and 8 bases at J; junction bases unmatched: 10. The CDR3 sequence is 17 residues long. The V gene's germline CDR1 is LGHNA and CDR2 YSLEER. CDR3 nucleotides: TGCGCCAGCAGCCAACCAAACCGGGACAGGGGGCAGGATGAGCAGTTCTTC. Translating it yields CASSQPNRDRGQDEQFF.